The rows below give T cell receptor beta chains drawn from one sample of a study of vaccination and CD4 T cells after COVID-19. The antigens of these receptors remain unknown. Using its own MiXCR run on the PCR reads, TCRdb lists one record per CDR3 protein. The data hold some 25,000 distinct CDR3 sequences, with approximately 67% observed a single time. Specimen: CD4+ T cells from blood, cultured in vitro, collected after SARS-CoV-2 vaccination. These receptor sequences come from a human donor who received a COVID-19 vaccine. Each CDR3 is given with its conserved first and last residue. D genes are given only for firm matches. Clone size appears in some rows only: once, few, many, or a class for an expanded clone.

d_call: -
clone_size: -
j_call: TRBJ2-3
v_call: TRBV20-1
cdr3_aa: CSARVHTDTQYF
cdr3_nt: TGCAGTGCTAGAGTACACACAGATACGCAGTATTTT

d_call: TRBD1
clone_size: -
j_call: TRBJ1-3
v_call: TRBV7-2
cdr3_aa: CASSSQGAPGNTIYF
cdr3_nt: TGTGCCAGCAGCTCTCAGGGGGCTCCCGGAAACACCATATATTTT

d_call: -
clone_size: -
j_call: TRBJ2-3
v_call: TRBV24-1
cdr3_aa: CATSREKRTDTQYF
cdr3_nt: TGTGCCACCAGTCGTGAAAAGCGCACAGATACGCAGTATTTT

d_call: -
clone_size: -
j_call: TRBJ1-2
v_call: TRBV5-1
cdr3_aa: CASSLARTDYGYTF
cdr3_nt: TGCGCCAGCAGCTTGGCCAGGACAGACTATGGCTACACCTTC

d_call: -
clone_size: once
j_call: TRBJ2-3
v_call: TRBV20-1
cdr3_aa: CSARLDHTQYF
cdr3_nt: TGCAGTGCTAGACTAGACCATACGCAGTATTTT

d_call: TRBD1
clone_size: few
j_call: TRBJ1-2
v_call: TRBV20-1
cdr3_aa: CSASTAGGLGYTF
cdr3_nt: TGCAGTGCTAGCACTGCAGGGGGTTTGGGCTACACCTTC

d_call: TRBD1
clone_size: -
j_call: TRBJ1-2
v_call: TRBV10-3
cdr3_aa: CAISGDRSYGYTF
cdr3_nt: TGTGCCATCAGTGGGGACAGATCATATGGCTACACCTTC

d_call: -
clone_size: -
j_call: TRBJ1-5
v_call: TRBV7-8
cdr3_aa: CASSPQSGGGNQPQHF
cdr3_nt: TGTGCCAGCAGCCCCCAAAGTGGAGGGGGCAATCAGCCCCAGCATTTT

d_call: -
clone_size: few
j_call: TRBJ1-2
v_call: TRBV27
cdr3_aa: CASSLRGFGYTF
cdr3_nt: TGTGCCAGCAGTTTAAGGGGATTCGGCTACACCTTC

d_call: TRBD1
clone_size: -
j_call: TRBJ1-2
v_call: TRBV20-1
cdr3_aa: CSAPGQGGYGYTF
cdr3_nt: TGCAGTGCTCCTGGACAGGGGGGCTATGGCTACACCTTC

d_call: -
clone_size: few
j_call: TRBJ2-5
v_call: TRBV20-1
cdr3_aa: CSAKPKVETQYF
cdr3_nt: TGCAGTGCAAAACCCAAGGTAGAGACCCAGTACTTC

d_call: TRBD2
clone_size: few
j_call: TRBJ2-5
v_call: TRBV7-2
cdr3_aa: CASSLVTSVPETQYF
cdr3_nt: TGTGCCAGCAGCTTAGTAACTAGCGTTCCAGAGACCCAGTACTTC

d_call: -
clone_size: -
j_call: TRBJ2-7
v_call: TRBV20-1
cdr3_aa: CSARGLGPSPYEQYF
cdr3_nt: TGCAGTGCTAGAGGTTTGGGACCTAGCCCCTACGAGCAGTACTTC

d_call: -
clone_size: -
j_call: TRBJ1-1
v_call: TRBV12-3/TRBV12-4
cdr3_aa: CASSLWGQALNF
cdr3_nt: TGTGCCAGCAGTTTATGGGGGCAGGCGCTAAACTTT

d_call: -
clone_size: -
j_call: TRBJ1-2
v_call: TRBV20-1
cdr3_aa: CSVSGDLPSSYTF
cdr3_nt: TGCAGTGTCTCCGGGGATCTTCCCAGTAGCTACACCTTC

d_call: -
clone_size: -
j_call: TRBJ2-5
v_call: TRBV2
cdr3_aa: CASSAGETQYF
cdr3_nt: TGTGCCAGCAGTGCAGGGGAGACCCAGTACTTC

d_call: TRBD2
clone_size: -
j_call: TRBJ2-3
v_call: TRBV5-1
cdr3_aa: CASSSPSGGKDTQYF
cdr3_nt: TGCGCCAGCAGCTCCCCTAGCGGGGGGAAAGATACGCAGTATTTT

d_call: TRBD1
clone_size: -
j_call: TRBJ2-5
v_call: TRBV6-1
cdr3_aa: CASSEGDSQETQYF
cdr3_nt: TGTGCCAGCAGTGAAGGGGACAGCCAAGAGACCCAGTACTTC

d_call: TRBD1
clone_size: few
j_call: TRBJ1-6
v_call: TRBV19
cdr3_aa: CASSIFTGENSPLHF
cdr3_nt: TGTGCCAGTAGTATATTCACAGGGGAAAATTCACCCCTCCACTTT

d_call: -
clone_size: -
j_call: TRBJ1-1
v_call: TRBV10-3
cdr3_aa: CAISGGMGDTEAFF
cdr3_nt: TGTGCCATCAGTGGGGGTATGGGGGACACTGAAGCTTTCTTT

d_call: -
clone_size: -
j_call: TRBJ2-1
v_call: TRBV9
cdr3_aa: CASTSRGASEQFF
cdr3_nt: TGTGCCAGCACCTCACGGGGGGCCAGTGAGCAGTTCTTC

d_call: -
clone_size: -
j_call: TRBJ1-1
v_call: TRBV20-1
cdr3_aa: CSARKEGTEAFF
cdr3_nt: TGCAGTGCTAGAAAGGAGGGCACTGAAGCTTTCTTT

d_call: TRBD1
clone_size: once
j_call: TRBJ1-2
v_call: TRBV2
cdr3_aa: CASRVGQGLDGYTF
cdr3_nt: TGTGCCAGCAGAGTAGGACAGGGTTTGGATGGCTACACCTTC

d_call: -
clone_size: -
j_call: TRBJ2-5
v_call: TRBV6-5
cdr3_aa: CASSYSKGIQETQYF
cdr3_nt: TGTGCCAGCAGTTACTCGAAAGGGATACAAGAGACCCAGTACTTC

d_call: -
clone_size: once
j_call: TRBJ2-3
v_call: TRBV27
cdr3_aa: CASSLRGKGSGRTDTQYF
cdr3_nt: TGTGCCAGCAGCCTCAGGGGAAAAGGTTCAGGGCGGACAGATACGCAGTATTTT

d_call: TRBD1
clone_size: -
j_call: TRBJ1-2
v_call: TRBV20-1
cdr3_aa: CSVYDRGRYGYTF
cdr3_nt: TGCAGTGTATACGACAGGGGGCGGTATGGCTACACCTTC

d_call: -
clone_size: -
j_call: TRBJ2-1
v_call: TRBV6-4
cdr3_aa: CASSDSPSTYNEQFF
cdr3_nt: TGTGCCAGCAGTGACTCGCCGTCAACCTACAATGAGCAGTTCTTC

d_call: -
clone_size: -
j_call: TRBJ1-5
v_call: TRBV20-1
cdr3_aa: CSARDSRQSNQPQHF
cdr3_nt: TGCAGTGCTAGAGATAGTAGGCAGAGCAATCAGCCCCAGCATTTT

d_call: -
clone_size: -
j_call: TRBJ2-5
v_call: TRBV30
cdr3_aa: CAWSLTAQETQYF
cdr3_nt: TGTGCCTGGAGCTTGACAGCACAAGAGACCCAGTACTTC

d_call: -
clone_size: few
j_call: TRBJ1-2
v_call: TRBV4-1
cdr3_aa: CASSPMSGTRRGYTF
cdr3_nt: TGCGCCAGCAGCCCTATGTCCGGGACACGAAGGGGCTACACCTTC

d_call: -
clone_size: -
j_call: TRBJ2-7
v_call: TRBV15
cdr3_aa: CATSRDFGGGEYEQYF
cdr3_nt: TGTGCCACCAGCAGAGATTTCGGGGGTGGCGAGTACGAGCAGTACTTC

d_call: -
clone_size: once
j_call: TRBJ1-5
v_call: TRBV19
cdr3_aa: CASSIPQASDQPQHF
cdr3_nt: TGTGCCAGTAGTATCCCACAGGCCAGCGATCAGCCCCAGCATTTT

d_call: -
clone_size: -
j_call: TRBJ2-5
v_call: TRBV20-1
cdr3_aa: CSASWDDSTLGGTQYF
cdr3_nt: TGCAGTGCTAGTTGGGACGACAGCACCCTAGGGGGGACCCAGTACTTC

d_call: TRBD2
clone_size: -
j_call: TRBJ2-3
v_call: TRBV10-3
cdr3_aa: CAISESPGLAGGPSTDTQYF
cdr3_nt: TGTGCCATCAGTGAGTCCCCCGGACTAGCGGGGGGCCCTAGCACAGATACGCAGTATTTT

d_call: -
clone_size: once
j_call: TRBJ1-2
v_call: TRBV12-3/TRBV12-4
cdr3_aa: CASSFRGYRGDGYTF
cdr3_nt: TGTGCCAGCAGTTTCAGAGGGTATCGTGGGGATGGCTACACCTTC

d_call: -
clone_size: -
j_call: TRBJ1-6
v_call: TRBV6-1
cdr3_aa: CASSDNSPLHF
cdr3_nt: TGTGCCAGCAGTGATAATTCACCCCTCCACTTT

d_call: TRBD1
clone_size: -
j_call: TRBJ2-5
v_call: TRBV12-3/TRBV12-4
cdr3_aa: CASSLGTGSGETQYF
cdr3_nt: TGTGCCAGCAGTTTGGGGACAGGGTCAGGGGAGACCCAGTACTTC

d_call: -
clone_size: -
j_call: TRBJ2-3
v_call: TRBV7-2
cdr3_aa: CASSSNLADTQYF
cdr3_nt: TGTGCCAGCAGCTCCAATTTAGCAGATACGCAGTATTTT

d_call: -
clone_size: once
j_call: TRBJ1-6
v_call: TRBV6-1
cdr3_aa: CACGGLKGESYNSPLHF
cdr3_nt: TGTGCCTGCGGGGGACTGAAAGGGGAATCCTATAATTCACCCCTCCACTTT

d_call: TRBD1
clone_size: -
j_call: TRBJ1-2
v_call: TRBV2
cdr3_aa: CASTPGQGTSSYGYTF
cdr3_nt: TGTGCCAGCACACCGGGACAGGGGACTTCCAGCTATGGCTACACCTTC

d_call: -
clone_size: -
j_call: TRBJ2-3
v_call: TRBV7-8
cdr3_aa: CASSLVTGHSTDTQYF
cdr3_nt: TGTGCCAGCAGCTTAGTGACGGGGCATAGCACAGATACGCAGTATTTT

d_call: -
clone_size: -
j_call: TRBJ2-3
v_call: TRBV7-2
cdr3_aa: CASSLANGGNTQYF
cdr3_nt: TGTGCCAGCAGCTTAGCGAATGGGGGAAATACGCAGTATTTT

d_call: TRBD1
clone_size: -
j_call: TRBJ2-3
v_call: TRBV6-5
cdr3_aa: CASSFRQGATDTQYF
cdr3_nt: TGTGCCAGCAGTTTTAGACAGGGGGCCACAGATACGCAGTATTTT

d_call: TRBD2
clone_size: -
j_call: TRBJ2-1
v_call: TRBV5-4
cdr3_aa: CASSLIGGGARYEQFF
cdr3_nt: TGTGCCAGCAGCTTGATTGGCGGGGGGGCCCGTTATGAGCAGTTCTTC

d_call: -
clone_size: -
j_call: TRBJ1-2
v_call: TRBV10-1
cdr3_aa: CASSDYGGINYGYTF
cdr3_nt: TGCGCCAGCAGTGATTATGGGGGGATTAACTATGGCTACACCTTC

d_call: TRBD1
clone_size: -
j_call: TRBJ2-5
v_call: TRBV10-3
cdr3_aa: CAISENRDREETQYF
cdr3_nt: TGTGCCATCAGTGAAAATCGGGACAGGGAAGAGACCCAGTACTTC

d_call: TRBD1
clone_size: -
j_call: TRBJ1-2
v_call: TRBV19
cdr3_aa: CASSIGQGANYGYTF
cdr3_nt: TGTGCCAGTAGTATCGGGCAGGGGGCTAACTATGGCTACACCTTC

d_call: TRBD2
clone_size: few
j_call: TRBJ2-3
v_call: TRBV11-2
cdr3_aa: CASSLWIPSGGGDTQYF
cdr3_nt: TGTGCCAGCAGCTTATGGATCCCTAGCGGGGGGGGAGATACGCAGTATTTT

d_call: -
clone_size: -
j_call: TRBJ1-1
v_call: TRBV2
cdr3_aa: CASSPQWNTEAFF
cdr3_nt: TGTGCCAGCAGCCCGCAGTGGAACACTGAAGCTTTCTTT

d_call: -
clone_size: -
j_call: TRBJ1-6
v_call: TRBV6-1
cdr3_aa: CASSLDIYNSPLHF
cdr3_nt: TGTGCCAGCAGCCTAGACATTTATAATTCACCCCTCCACTTT

d_call: -
clone_size: -
j_call: TRBJ1-2
v_call: TRBV19
cdr3_aa: CASSIRQTFYGYTF
cdr3_nt: TGTGCCAGTAGTATAAGACAGACCTTCTATGGCTACACCTTC

d_call: -
clone_size: -
j_call: TRBJ1-5
v_call: TRBV20-1
cdr3_aa: CSARDKGGIEPQHF
cdr3_nt: TGCAGTGCTAGAGATAAAGGGGGAATAGAGCCCCAGCATTTT

d_call: TRBD1
clone_size: few
j_call: TRBJ1-5
v_call: TRBV2
cdr3_aa: CASRPRTGGLNLYF
cdr3_nt: TGTGCCAGCAGGCCGAGGACAGGGGGACTCAATCTGTATTTT

d_call: -
clone_size: -
j_call: TRBJ2-7
v_call: TRBV7-9
cdr3_aa: CASRGSSYEQYF
cdr3_nt: TGTGCCAGCAGGGGGAGCTCCTACGAGCAGTACTTC

d_call: TRBD1
clone_size: -
j_call: TRBJ1-1
v_call: TRBV6-1
cdr3_aa: CASRGSGQGLLINTEAFF
cdr3_nt: TGTGCCAGCAGGGGATCGGGACAGGGGCTTCTAATTAACACTGAAGCTTTCTTT

d_call: -
clone_size: -
j_call: TRBJ1-1
v_call: TRBV10-1
cdr3_aa: CASRDQGGTEAFF
cdr3_nt: TGCGCCAGCAGGGACCAAGGGGGCACTGAAGCTTTCTTT

d_call: -
clone_size: -
j_call: TRBJ2-5
v_call: TRBV21-1
cdr3_aa: CASSKRSRGGQETQYF
cdr3_nt: TGTGCCAGCAGCAAAAGGTCGCGGGGGGGGCAAGAGACCCAGTACTTC

d_call: -
clone_size: -
j_call: TRBJ2-5
v_call: TRBV2
cdr3_aa: CASKPNQETQYF
cdr3_nt: TGTGCCAGCAAACCAAACCAAGAGACCCAGTACTTC

d_call: -
clone_size: -
j_call: TRBJ1-2
v_call: TRBV23-1
cdr3_aa: CASTSPKPNYGYTF
cdr3_nt: TGCGCCAGCACCTCACCAAAGCCTAACTATGGCTACACCTTC

d_call: -
clone_size: once
j_call: TRBJ1-4
v_call: TRBV19
cdr3_aa: CASSMGDSGAKLFF
cdr3_nt: TGTGCCAGTAGTATGGGAGACTCCGGGGCGAAACTGTTTTTT